Detailed here is one TCR beta chain. Its target is unknown. The data were taken from a study of blood T cells in healthy people across ages. Total RNA, at least 6 micrograms per sample, was extracted from PBMCs. The germline V and J ends were trimmed by 7 bases and 0 bases, with 14 bases remaining between them. Germline V gene lookup returns CDR1 DFQATT and CDR2 SNEGSKA (reference sequence). The length of the CDR3 is 14 residues. Study observations and caveats: More naive CD4+ cells and higher diversity were found in long-lived than in aged donors.

A second PCR, run for about 7 to 11 cycles, used a sample-barcoded 5' primer plus a J-beta primer mix. Each cDNA was tagged by a template-switch adaptor containing 12 random nucleotides. MiXCR, run by TCRdb on the 5' RACE reads, gives a single entry per CDR3 protein. Of about 800,000 distinct CDR3 sequences in the sample, more than 35% were seen once. The origin of this receptor is a man aged 80 or over in good health. This chain links TRBV20-1 with TRBJ2-3, with a tentative D call TRBD2 (6 bases). The sample was blood. As DNA, the CDR3 is TGCAGTGTTGTTAAGGGACTCAGCACAGATACGCAGTATTTT. Amino acid sequence: CSVVKGLSTDTQYF.